Described below is a single T cell receptor beta chain sequence and its context. Its antigen is currently unknown. These data are taken from a study of OX40 agonist ivuxolimab in advanced cancers. As for the study in general: An anti-OX40 (CD134) antibody with agonistic activity, ivuxolimab, was administered to patients. Anti-PD-1, anti-PD-L1 or anti-CTLA-4 therapy given earlier was allowed, and around 40% had some.

Notes on the study in general: Averaged across samples, CD8+ T cells carried more expanded clones than CD4+ did. At 0.1 to 3.0 mg/kg, CD4+ and CD8+ blood T cells expanded clonally by week 6.

Generated by immunoSEQ multiplex PCR, the TCRdb table keeps only in-frame clones and is missing some. The sample lists over 95,000 clones; 75% to 95% were seen once. This receptor was taken from an adult with an advanced solid tumor such as melanoma, head and neck, liver or kidney cancer. The sequences come from CD4+ or CD8+ T cells sorted from blood, collected in a trial of the OX40 agonist ivuxolimab.

The CDR3 protein is CASSDRVQGYTF. CDR3 in DNA: TGTGCCAGCAGTGACAGGGTCCAGGGCTACACCTTC. The genes are TRBV6-6 and TRBJ1-2, with TRBD1 identical over 7 bases. Germline V gene data show CDR1 as MNHNY and CDR2 as SVGAGI (reference sequence). The length of the CDR3 is 12 residues. The trim removed 5 bases at V and 8 bases at J, leaving 5 bases unmatched.